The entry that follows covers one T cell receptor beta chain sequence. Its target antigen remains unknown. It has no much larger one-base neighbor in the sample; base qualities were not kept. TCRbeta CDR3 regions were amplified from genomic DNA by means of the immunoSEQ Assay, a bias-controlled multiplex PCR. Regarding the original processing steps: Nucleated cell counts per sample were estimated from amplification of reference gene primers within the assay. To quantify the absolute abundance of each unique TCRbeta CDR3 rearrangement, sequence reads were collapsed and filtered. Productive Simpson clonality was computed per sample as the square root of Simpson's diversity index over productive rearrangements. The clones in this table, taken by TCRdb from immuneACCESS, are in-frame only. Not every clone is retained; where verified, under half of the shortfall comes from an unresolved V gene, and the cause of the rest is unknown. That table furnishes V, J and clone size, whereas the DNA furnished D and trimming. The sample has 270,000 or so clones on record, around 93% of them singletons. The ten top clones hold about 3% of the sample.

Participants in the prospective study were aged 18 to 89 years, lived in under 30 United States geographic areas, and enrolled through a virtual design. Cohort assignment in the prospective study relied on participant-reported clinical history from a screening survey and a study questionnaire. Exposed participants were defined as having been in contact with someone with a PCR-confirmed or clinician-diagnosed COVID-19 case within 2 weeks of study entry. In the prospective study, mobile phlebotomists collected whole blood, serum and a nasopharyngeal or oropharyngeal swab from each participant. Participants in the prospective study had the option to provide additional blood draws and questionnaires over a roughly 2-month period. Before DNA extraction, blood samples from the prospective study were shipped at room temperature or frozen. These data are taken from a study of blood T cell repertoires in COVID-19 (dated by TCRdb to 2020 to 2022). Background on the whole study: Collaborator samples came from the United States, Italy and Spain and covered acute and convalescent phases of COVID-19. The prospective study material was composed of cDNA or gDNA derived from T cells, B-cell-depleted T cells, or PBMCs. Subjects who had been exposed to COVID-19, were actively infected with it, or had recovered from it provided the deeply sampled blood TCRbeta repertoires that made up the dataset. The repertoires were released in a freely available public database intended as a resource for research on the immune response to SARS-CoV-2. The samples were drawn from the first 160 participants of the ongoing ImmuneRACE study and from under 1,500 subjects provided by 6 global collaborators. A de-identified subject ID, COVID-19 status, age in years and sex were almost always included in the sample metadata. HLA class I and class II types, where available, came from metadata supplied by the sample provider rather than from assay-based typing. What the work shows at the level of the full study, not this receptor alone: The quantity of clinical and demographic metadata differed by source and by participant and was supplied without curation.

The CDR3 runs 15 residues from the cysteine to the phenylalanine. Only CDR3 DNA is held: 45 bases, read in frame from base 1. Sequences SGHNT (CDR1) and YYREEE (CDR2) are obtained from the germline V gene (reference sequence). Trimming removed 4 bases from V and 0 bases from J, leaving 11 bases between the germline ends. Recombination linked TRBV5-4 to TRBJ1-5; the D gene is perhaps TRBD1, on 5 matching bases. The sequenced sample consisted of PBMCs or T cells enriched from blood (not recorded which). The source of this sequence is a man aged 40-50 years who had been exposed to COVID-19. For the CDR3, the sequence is CASSLGGTSNQPQHF. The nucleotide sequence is TGTGCCAGCAGCCTCGGAGGGACTAGCAATCAGCCCCAGCATTTT.